The present T cell receptor beta chain was sequenced within a study of T cell responses to AZD1222 COVID-19 vaccine. Study results and caveats: Clonal diversity may have been underestimated in mostly white British donors.

This table comes from immunoSEQ multiplex PCR, and its TCRdb copy is limited to in-frame clones, with some not included. Of roughly 180,000 clones listed, 90% to 95% are singletons. Investigators merged groups given second doses at roughly 4 or roughly 12 weeks. The CDR3 length is 13 residues. V was cut by 3 bases and J by 8 bases, with 12 bases left in between. Germline loops: CDR1 SGHRS, CDR2 YFSETQ. On this clone: The antigen is not known.

This clonotype originated in an adult who received the AZD1222 COVID-19 vaccine. The J gene is TRBJ1-3, the V gene TRBV5-1; no reliable D call. The sequencing here drew on peripheral blood, taken 28 days after the second AZD1222 dose. The CDR3 sequence: CASSWSPADTIYF. CDR3 in DNA: TGCGCCAGCAGCTGGTCCCCGGCGGACACCATATATTTT.